Listed below are T cell receptor beta chains from one sample, sequenced in a study of T cell repertoires in ileal Crohn's disease. Sequenced by immunoSEQ multiplex PCR; TCRdb stores in-frame clones only, minus some. The repertoire consists of about 9,400 clones, with over 65% occurring once and the leading ten covering 18%. Specimen: ileal tissue. The receptors stem from an adult with Crohn's disease. CDR3s include the opening cysteine and the closing phenylalanine or tryptophan. A D gene is named only where the DNA matches it firmly. Clone size is shown for a subset of rows, as once, few, many or a class of expanded clone.

TGCGCCAGCAGCTTGTCCGGGGGCTATGGCTACACCTTC CASSLSGGYGYTF 13 - TRBJ1-2 - TRBV5-1
TGTGCCAGTAGTACTGTATCCGGCTCTGGAAACACCATATATTTT CASSTVSGSGNTIYF 15 few TRBJ1-3 - TRBV19
TGTGCCAGTAGTATTCTGGGACAGGGGAACACTGAAGCTTTCTTT CASSILGQGNTEAFF 15 - TRBJ1-1 TRBD1 TRBV19
TGCAGCGTGGGACTAGCGGCCGGGGAGCTGTTTTTT CSVGLAAGELFF 12 - TRBJ2-2 TRBD2 TRBV29-1
TGCGCCAGCAGTGACAGGGGCATTTCCCAAGCTTTCTTT CASSDRGISQAFF 13 - TRBJ1-1 TRBD1 TRBV5-1
TGTGCCAGCAGCCCCCCGGGGAGTGAGGGCTACACCTTC CASSPPGSEGYTF 13 - TRBJ1-2 - TRBV7-9
TGTGCCAGCAGGCCTCTACAGGGCGGAACCTACGAGCAGTACTTC CASRPLQGGTYEQYF 15 few TRBJ2-7 - TRBV6-6
TGTGCCAGCAGTGAACGCCTGACAGGGTTCGGGGAGCTGTTTTTT CASSERLTGFGELFF 15 - TRBJ2-2 TRBD1 TRBV6-1
TGTGCCAGCAGAACCCCAGGGAGGAGTCTCTACGAGCAGTACTTC CASRTPGRSLYEQYF 15 - TRBJ2-7 - TRBV28
TGTGCCAGCAGATTTTGGGGGGGGGTGGCAGCTTTCTTT CASRFWGGVAAFF 13 - TRBJ1-1 - TRBV5-6
TGTGCCAGCAGCTTTGGGGGACAGGTTTCATCCGAGCAGTTCTTC CASSFGGQVSSEQFF 15 - TRBJ2-1 TRBD1 TRBV7-6
TGTGCTAGTGGTTTGGCCGGGACAAGCTCTGGGGCCAACGTCCTGACTTTC CASGLAGTSSGANVLTF 17 - TRBJ2-6 - TRBV12-5
TGTGCCAGCAGCGCCAGGGGTTATGGCTATGGCTACACCTTC CASSARGYGYGYTF 14 - TRBJ1-2 - TRBV11-2
TGTGCCAGCAGCCATACCGGACAGCGACTCTCTGGAAACACCATATATTTT CASSHTGQRLSGNTIYF 17 - TRBJ1-3 - TRBV4-2
TGTGCCAGCAGCTTACTCAGGGTAGATACGCAGTATTTT CASSLLRVDTQYF 13 - TRBJ2-3 - TRBV7-2
TGTGCTAGTGGTTTGGAGCCGCACACTGAAGCTTTCTTT CASGLEPHTEAFF 13 - TRBJ1-1 - TRBV12-5
TGTGCCAGCAGCTTAGGGTCGGTGAACACTGAAGCTTTCTTT CASSLGSVNTEAFF 14 - TRBJ1-1 - TRBV7-6
TGCGCCAGCAGCGGCAGGCGGACTTACACAGATACGCAGTATTTT CASSGRRTYTDTQYF 15 - TRBJ2-3 - TRBV5-1
TGTGCCAGCAGCCCATCTCTAGCGAACACTGAAGCTTTCTTT CASSPSLANTEAFF 14 - TRBJ1-1 - TRBV7-2
TGTGCCAGCAGCTCCCCACAGGAGCGGGGGACCACAGATACGCAGTATTTT CASSSPQERGTTDTQYF 17 - TRBJ2-3 TRBD2 TRBV7-2
TGTGCCAGCAGTCACCTAGCGGGAGCGACAGATACGCAGTATTTT CASSHLAGATDTQYF 15 - TRBJ2-3 TRBD2 TRBV6-4
TGTGCCAGCGTCTCGGGGCGGGGATACAATGAGCAGTTCTTC CASVSGRGYNEQFF 14 - TRBJ2-1 - TRBV11-2
TGTGCCACCAGCAGAGATCGGGGGGACACAGATACGCAGTATTTT CATSRDRGDTDTQYF 15 - TRBJ2-3 TRBD2 TRBV15
TGTGCCAGTAGTATTTACAGTAATGAAAAACTGTTTTTT CASSIYSNEKLFF 13 - TRBJ1-4 - TRBV19
TGCGCCAGCAGCATAACAGGGGACCCCATACAGGAGCAGTACTTC CASSITGDPIQEQYF 15 - TRBJ2-7 TRBD1 TRBV5-1
TGTGCCATCAGCCAAGGACTAGCGGGAGGGGGCGATACGCAGTATTTT CAISQGLAGGGDTQYF 16 - TRBJ2-3 TRBD2 TRBV10-3
TGCGCCAGCAGCTTGGGCAAGGGGGCTGAAGCTTTCTTT CASSLGKGAEAFF 13 few TRBJ1-1 - TRBV5-1
TGCGCCAGCAGCTTGGCGCAAGGGACAGGGGTTCGTGGAGATACGCAGTATTTT CASSLAQGTGVRGDTQYF 18 once TRBJ2-3 TRBD1 TRBV5-1
TGTGCCAGTACCCTAGGGGCAACTAATGAAAAACTGTTTTTT CASTLGATNEKLFF 14 - TRBJ1-4 - TRBV19
TGCGCCAGCAGATCCTCTCTCGTTTTGACAGATACGCAGTATTTT CASRSSLVLTDTQYF 15 - TRBJ2-3 - TRBV4-1
TGTGCCAGCTCACCAAATCGTTACGAGCAGTACTTC CASSPNRYEQYF 12 - TRBJ2-7 - TRBV18
TGTGCCAGCAGTGAATCCCGGTTGAACAGGGGGTACGAGCAGTACTTC CASSESRLNRGYEQYF 16 - TRBJ2-7 TRBD1 TRBV2
TGTGCCAGCAGCTTACACGGACAGGGGGGCTACGAGCAGTACTTC CASSLHGQGGYEQYF 15 few TRBJ2-7 TRBD1 TRBV11-2
TGTGCCAGCAGCTTTGGCGGAAGCACAGATACGCAGTATTTT CASSFGGSTDTQYF 14 - TRBJ2-3 - TRBV5-4
TGTGCCAGTAGGACAGCGGGACTGAACACCGGGGAGCTGTTTTTT CASRTAGLNTGELFF 15 - TRBJ2-2 TRBD2 TRBV19
TGTGCCAGCAGTCCAGAGGGGGGGGACAACTACTATGGCTACACCTTC CASSPEGGDNYYGYTF 16 - TRBJ1-2 - TRBV27
TGTGCCAGCTCACCAGCGAAAGAGACCCAGTACTTC CASSPAKETQYF 12 - TRBJ2-5 - TRBV18
TGTGCCAGTAGTATAGCTTCCCAGGGGCACTACGAGCAGTACTTC CASSIASQGHYEQYF 15 few TRBJ2-7 - TRBV19
TGTGCCAGCACCCGAGGGGGCTCGGGCTATGGCTACACCTTC CASTRGGSGYGYTF 14 - TRBJ1-2 TRBD1 TRBV7-2
TGTGCCACCAGCAGTGGAGGGAACATCATCAGGGAGCTGTTTTTT CATSSGGNIIRELFF 15 - TRBJ2-2 - TRBV15
TGTGCCAGCAGGAGACAGGGGGCTAATTCACCCCTCCACTTT CASRRQGANSPLHF 14 - TRBJ1-6 TRBD1 TRBV2
TGCGCCAGCAGCCAAGATTACACAGGGGCAGTCTACGAGCAGTACTTC CASSQDYTGAVYEQYF 16 - TRBJ2-7 TRBD1 TRBV4-3
TGTGCCAGCAGTTACAGGGTTTCACCCCTCCACTTT CASSYRVSPLHF 12 - TRBJ1-6 - TRBV28
TGTGCCAGCAGCTCTCGACAGGCATGGGACACTGAAGCTTTCTTT CASSSRQAWDTEAFF 15 - TRBJ1-1 - TRBV13
TGTGCCAGCAGTTTAGATAGACGGAGCACCGGGGAGCTGTTTTTT CASSLDRRSTGELFF 15 few TRBJ2-2 - TRBV27
TGTGCCAGCAAACCAGGACTAGCCTACAATGAGCAGTTCTTC CASKPGLAYNEQFF 14 - TRBJ2-1 TRBD2 TRBV6-5
TGTGCCAGCAGCTTAGGGACAGGGTTTGGCTACACCTTC CASSLGTGFGYTF 13 - TRBJ1-2 TRBD1 TRBV7-9
TGTGCCAGCAGTGCCGGGTTCAACACTGAAGCTTTCTTT CASSAGFNTEAFF 13 - TRBJ1-1 - TRBV2
TGCAGCGCCGAGGAACAGGGGAAAAACGAGCAGTACTTC CSAEEQGKNEQYF 13 - TRBJ2-7 TRBD1 TRBV29-1
TGTGCCAGCAGCTTAGTCCCGGACAATGAGCAGTTCTTC CASSLVPDNEQFF 13 - TRBJ2-1 - TRBV7-3
TGTGCCAGCAGCCAAGAATTCGAGTTTGGCGAGCAGTACTTC CASSQEFEFGEQYF 14 - TRBJ2-7 - TRBV4-2
TGTGCTAGCAGCTTAGTTAGCGGGGTAAATGAGCAGTTCTTC CASSLVSGVNEQFF 14 - TRBJ2-1 TRBD2 TRBV7-7
TGTGCCAGCAGCTTCGAGGGATACACTGAAGCTTTCTTT CASSFEGYTEAFF 13 - TRBJ1-1 - TRBV7-2
TGCGCCAGCAGCTTGGGGCCCACAGGGGCATCACCCCTCCACTTT CASSLGPTGASPLHF 15 - TRBJ1-6 TRBD1 TRBV5-1
TGCGCCAGCAGCCAAGATACGGCGGTCCAAGAGACCCAGTACTTC CASSQDTAVQETQYF 15 - TRBJ2-5 - TRBV4-1
TGTGCCAGCAGCTTGGGAGCCGGGACAGGGGTTTCACCCCTCCACTTT CASSLGAGTGVSPLHF 16 - TRBJ1-6 TRBD1 TRBV11-2
TGTGCCAGCAAGAGGGACACTACCTACAATGAGCAGTTCTTC CASKRDTTYNEQFF 14 - TRBJ2-1 - TRBV27